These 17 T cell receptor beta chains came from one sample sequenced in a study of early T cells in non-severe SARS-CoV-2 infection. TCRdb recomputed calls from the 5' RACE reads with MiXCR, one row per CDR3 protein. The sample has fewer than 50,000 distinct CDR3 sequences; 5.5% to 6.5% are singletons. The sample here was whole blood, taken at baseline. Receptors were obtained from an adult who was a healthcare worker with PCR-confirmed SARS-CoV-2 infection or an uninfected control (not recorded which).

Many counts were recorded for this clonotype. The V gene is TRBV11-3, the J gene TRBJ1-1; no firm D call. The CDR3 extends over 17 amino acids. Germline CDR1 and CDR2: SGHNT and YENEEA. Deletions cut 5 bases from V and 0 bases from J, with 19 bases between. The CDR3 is CASSPRAVDVMNTEAFF. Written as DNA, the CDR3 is TGTGCCAGCAGCCCGCGGGCCGTGGACGTCATGAACACTGAAGCTTTCTTT.

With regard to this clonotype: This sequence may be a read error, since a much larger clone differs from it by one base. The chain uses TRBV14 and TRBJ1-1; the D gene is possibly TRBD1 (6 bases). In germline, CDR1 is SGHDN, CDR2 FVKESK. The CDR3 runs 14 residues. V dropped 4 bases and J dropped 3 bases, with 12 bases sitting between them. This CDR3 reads CASSPVPGDTEAFF. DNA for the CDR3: TGTGCCAGCAGCCCAGTCCCAGGGGACACTGAAGCTTTCTTT.

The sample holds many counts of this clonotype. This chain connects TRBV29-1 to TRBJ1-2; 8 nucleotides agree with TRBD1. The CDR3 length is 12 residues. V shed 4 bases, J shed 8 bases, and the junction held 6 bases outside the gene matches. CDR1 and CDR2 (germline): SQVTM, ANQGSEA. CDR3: CSVGGQGLGYTF. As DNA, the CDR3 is TGCAGCGTTGGAGGACAGGGTTTAGGCTACACCTTC.

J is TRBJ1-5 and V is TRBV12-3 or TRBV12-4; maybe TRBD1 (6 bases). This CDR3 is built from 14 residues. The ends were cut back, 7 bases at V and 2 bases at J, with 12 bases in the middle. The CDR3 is CASTKTGGNQPQHF. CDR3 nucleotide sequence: TGTGCCAGCACCAAGACAGGAGGCAATCAGCCCCAGCATTTT.

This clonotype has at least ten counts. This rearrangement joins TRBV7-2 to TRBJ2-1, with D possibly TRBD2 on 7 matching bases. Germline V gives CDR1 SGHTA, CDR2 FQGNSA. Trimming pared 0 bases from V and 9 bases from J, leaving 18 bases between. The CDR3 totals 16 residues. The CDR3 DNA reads TGTGCCAGCAGCTTAGCGTCGTGGGGGGGCCAGGGTGAGCAGTTCTTC. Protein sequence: CASSLASWGGQGEQFF.

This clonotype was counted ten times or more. CDR3 sequence (DNA): TGTGCCAGCAGTGGGAGAAGGCAGGCCTATTATGGCTACACCTTC. Translating gives CASSGRRQAYYGYTF. V gene TRBV5-6 combines with J gene TRBJ1-2; D is ambiguous. Trimming took 5 bases from V and 5 from J, leaving 19 bases between them. The CDR3 consists of 15 residues. Germline CDR1 is SGHDT and CDR2 is YYEEEE.

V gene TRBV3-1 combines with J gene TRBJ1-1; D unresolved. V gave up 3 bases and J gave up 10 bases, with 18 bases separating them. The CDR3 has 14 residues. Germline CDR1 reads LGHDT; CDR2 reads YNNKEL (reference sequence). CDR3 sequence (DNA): TGTGCCAGCAGCCAGGGCAGTTCTCGGAAAGGAGCTTTCTTT. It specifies CASSQGSSRKGAFF.

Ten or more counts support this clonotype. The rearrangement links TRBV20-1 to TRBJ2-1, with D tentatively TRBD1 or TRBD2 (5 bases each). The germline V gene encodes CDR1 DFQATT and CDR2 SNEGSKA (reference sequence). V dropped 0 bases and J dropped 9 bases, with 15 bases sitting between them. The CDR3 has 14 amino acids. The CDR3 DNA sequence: TGCAGTGCTAGAGATGCTGGGGACCGTGGTGAGCAGTTCTTC. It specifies CSARDAGDRGEQFF.

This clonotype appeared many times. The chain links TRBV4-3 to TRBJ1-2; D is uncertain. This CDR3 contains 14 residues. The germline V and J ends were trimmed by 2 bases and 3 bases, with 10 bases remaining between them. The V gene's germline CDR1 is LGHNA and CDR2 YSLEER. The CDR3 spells CASSQTGSYYGYTF. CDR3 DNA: TGCGCCAGCAGCCAAACCGGGAGCTACTATGGCTACACCTTC.

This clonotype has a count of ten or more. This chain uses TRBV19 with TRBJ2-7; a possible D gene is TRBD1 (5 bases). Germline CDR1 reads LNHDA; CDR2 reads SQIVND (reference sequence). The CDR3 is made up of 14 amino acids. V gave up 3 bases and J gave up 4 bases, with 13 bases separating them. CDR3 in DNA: TGTGCCAGTAGTATCAGCGATGGGGCTTACGAGCAGTACTTC. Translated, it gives CASSISDGAYEQYF.

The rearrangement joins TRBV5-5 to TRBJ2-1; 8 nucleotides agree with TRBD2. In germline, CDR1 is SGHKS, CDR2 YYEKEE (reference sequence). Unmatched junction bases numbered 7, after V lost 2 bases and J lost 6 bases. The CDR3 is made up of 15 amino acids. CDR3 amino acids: CASSFGGAPRNEQFF. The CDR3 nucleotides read TGTGCCAGCAGCTTCGGGGGGGCCCCCCGCAATGAGCAGTTCTTC.

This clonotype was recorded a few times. The CDR3 nucleotides are TGTGCCATCAAGGGCGGGGGGGCCGAGACCCAGTACTTC. Its translation: CAIKGGGAETQYF. The chain uses TRBV10-3 and TRBJ2-5; TRBD2 aligns across 9 bases. Germline assignment: CDR1 ENHRY and CDR2 SYGVKD. The CDR3 consists of 13 residues. With V trimmed by 7 bases and J by 5 bases, 5 bases remained unmatched.

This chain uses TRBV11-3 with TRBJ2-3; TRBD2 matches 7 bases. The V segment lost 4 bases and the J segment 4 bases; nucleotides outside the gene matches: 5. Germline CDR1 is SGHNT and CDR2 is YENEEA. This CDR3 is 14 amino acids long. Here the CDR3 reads CASSSTSSADTQYF. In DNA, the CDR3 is TGTGCCAGCAGCTCGACTAGCTCCGCAGATACGCAGTATTTT.

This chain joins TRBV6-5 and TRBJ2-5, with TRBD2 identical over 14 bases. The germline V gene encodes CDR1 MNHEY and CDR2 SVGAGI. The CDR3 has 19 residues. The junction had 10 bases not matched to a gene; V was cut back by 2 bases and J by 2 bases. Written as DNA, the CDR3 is TGTGCCAGCAGTTACAGGCCGGTGGGGACTAGCGGGGGACAAGAGACCCAGTACTTC. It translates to CASSYRPVGTSGGQETQYF.

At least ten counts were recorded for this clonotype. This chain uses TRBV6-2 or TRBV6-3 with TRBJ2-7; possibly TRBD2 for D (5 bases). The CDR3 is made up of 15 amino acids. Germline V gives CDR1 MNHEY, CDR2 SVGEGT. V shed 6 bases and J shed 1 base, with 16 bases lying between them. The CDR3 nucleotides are TGTGCCAGCAGATCCTCTAGGACTGTTTCCTACGAGCAGTACTTC. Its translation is CASRSSRTVSYEQYF.

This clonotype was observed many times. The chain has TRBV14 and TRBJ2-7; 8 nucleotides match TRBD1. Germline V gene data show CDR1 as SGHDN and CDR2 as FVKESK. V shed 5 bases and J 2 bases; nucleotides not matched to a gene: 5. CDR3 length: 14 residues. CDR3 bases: TGTGCCAGCAGCAGCGACAGGGGTACCTACGAGCAGTACTTC. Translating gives CASSSDRGTYEQYF.

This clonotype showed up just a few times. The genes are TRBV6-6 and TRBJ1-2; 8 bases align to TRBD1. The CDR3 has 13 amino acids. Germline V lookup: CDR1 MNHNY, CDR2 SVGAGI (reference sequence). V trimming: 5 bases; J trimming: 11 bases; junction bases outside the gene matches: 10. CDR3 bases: TGTGCCAGCAGTCCTAATGGACAGGGAGGTTACACCTTC. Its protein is CASSPNGQGGYTF.